This T cell receptor beta chain was found in a study of identical twins (dated by TCRdb to 2016 to 2017). Regarding the complete study: To test whether fetal clonotypes persist, this study deep-sequenced TCR alpha and beta repertoires from monozygotic twins, from unrelated adults of various ages, and from cord blood. To rule out contamination, the twin experiments were replicated at different times with different library preparation protocols. The research as a whole found: Abundant cord blood beta clonotypes carried fewer insertions; young adult naive repertoires showed a weaker similar trend, while memory repertoires showed none. Out-of-frame TCR alpha sequences shared between twins showed an excess of low generation-probability sequences compared with coincidental sharing between unrelated individuals. Recombination models systematically underestimated out-of-frame TCR alpha sharing in monozygotic twins but agreed with sharing between unrelated individuals. Zero-insertion analyses could be partly confounded by invariant T cells such as MAIT and iNKT, although diverse VJ usage argued against such confounding for most clonotypes. Excess twin sharing in beta out-of-frame sequences was weaker because fewer shared sequences lowered the signal-to-noise ratio. Because the same donors could not be followed over many years, conclusions were based on cross-sectional statistical analysis.

From the cysteine through the phenylalanine, the CDR3 covers 12 amino acids. Only CDR3 DNA remains: 36 bases, in frame from the first base. The germline ends are 12 bases apart after V is trimmed by 8 bases and J by 4 bases. In the germline V gene, CDR1 corresponds to SNHLY and CDR2 to FYNNEI. Libraries were prepared through 5' RACE. Sequenced on an Illumina HiSeq 2000. Template switching introduced a universal primer binding site; the final cDNA contained a unique molecular identifier, enabling accurate counting of TCR cDNA molecules. Specific primers in the conserved constant-segment region were used to synthesize first-strand cDNA for TCR alpha and beta chains. To control for contamination, every cDNA library carried two barcodes: a SMART-Mk sample barcode plus Illumina barcodes. TruSeq adapter sequences, together with Illumina sample barcodes, were added in two successive PCR steps. The TCR alpha and beta cDNA libraries were sequenced on the Illumina HiSeq platform using custom primers. On the authors' methods: MiGEC processed the raw reads to extract unique molecular identifiers, while MiXCR was used to determine the CDR3 positions. Recombination models were inferred per individual with the repgenHMM and IGoR tools using an EM algorithm. Shared clonotype analysis was performed with the tcR package in R, normalizing sharing by the product of cloneset sizes. Out-of-frame nonproductive sequences were analyzed to study raw recombination free of thymic and clonal selection effects. TCRdb applied fastp at Q25 and MiXCR to the public reads, then kept only in-frame beta chains. Rows with one shared CDR3 protein collapse into an entry with the most common genes and DNA. The V and J calls, along with clone size, are taken from TCRdb and not from the paper's own processing. This sample holds more than 350,000 distinct CDR3 sequences; 9% to 10% were observed only once. The top ten hold approximately 8.9% of the sample.

Only healthy Caucasian donors were included. The researchers also sequenced three unrelated adults who were not twins: a male aged 18 to 29, a male aged 50 to 59, and a female aged 50 to 59. Miltenyi CD45RO+ enrichment and human naive T-cell isolation kits were used to isolate memory (CD45RO+) and naive T cells from PBMC. This clonotype was counted between two and nine times. There is no known antigen for this receptor. No much larger clone is present one base from it, and per-base qualities are unavailable. Sequenced sample: naive T cells sorted from blood. The sample's cell subset or site label, in plain terms: cells isolated with a human naive T-cell isolation kit. This sequence originates from a woman aged 50 to 65 in good health. The chain is encoded by TRBV2 joined to TRBJ2-7; no confident D gene assignment can be made. The bases are TGTGCCAGCGCGGAGACTGAGTACGAGCAGTACTTC. The resulting protein is CASAETEYEQYF.